Given below is one T cell receptor beta chain in context. Its antigen is not identified. The length of the CDR3 is 14 residues. Germline CDR1 reads MNHNS; CDR2 reads SASEGT. The PCR made use of 60 Vbeta and 13 Jbeta primers. Here immunoSEQ multiplex PCR was the method, and the copy in TCRdb shows in-frame clones only, minus some. Of about 160,000 clones in the sample, roughly 73% were seen once. The source of the sample is a study of cytomegalovirus exposure and HLA in healthy donors. Points from the study as a whole: A later analysis found that most CMV-associated TCR beta chains appeared HLA-restricted. Analyzed later, association rates of TCRs varied across HLA loci, with DRB1 most and HLA-C fewest. In vitro testing confirmed a few CMV-associated chains as specific for CMV antigens.

This chain uses TRBV6-1 with TRBJ2-5; 10 bases match TRBD2. The end of the DNA fits TRBJ2-7 better, so the J call may be wrong. The specimen sequenced was PBMCs. This receptor was taken from a male donor in good health and CMV-seronegative. CDR3 in amino acids: CASSDSSGGYEQYF. CDR3 bases: TGTGCCAGCAGTGATTCTAGCGGGGGATACGAGCAGTACTTC.